Listed here are 25 T cell receptor beta chains from one sample, sequenced in a study of blood T cell repertoires in COVID-19. Assay used: immunoSEQ multiplex PCR; TCRdb lists only in-frame clones, some missing. Of 55,000 to 65,000 clones listed, around 79% are singletons. The sequenced sample consisted of peripheral blood. All receptors derive from a man in his sixties with acute or convalescent COVID-19.

The chain joins TRBV11-2 to TRBJ1-1; TRBD1 matches 8 bases. The CDR3 covers 15 residues. After removal of 5 bases from V and 0 bases from J, the junction contained 5 bases not matched to a gene. CDR1 SGHAT and CDR2 FQNNGV come from the germline V gene. The DNA for the CDR3 is TGTGCCAGCAGCATCCCGACAGGGGTGAACACTGAAGCTTTCTTT. Its translation is CASSIPTGVNTEAFF.

In its sample, this clone was seen once. The chain employs TRBV27 and TRBJ1-6; D is uncertain. The germline CDR1 and CDR2 sequences are MNHEY and SMNVEV (reference sequence). The ends were cut back, 3 bases at V and 6 bases at J, with 9 bases in the middle. The CDR3 consists of 14 residues. Here the CDR3 DNA reads TGTGCCAGCAGTTTGAGCAGGTTTAATTCACCCCTCCACTTT. The encoded protein is CASSLSRFNSPLHF.

The chain is built from TRBV27 and TRBJ1-2; 7 nucleotides align to TRBD1. The CDR3 contains 13 residues. Trimming at V came to 8 bases and at J to 3 bases, leaving 6 bases not matched to a gene. CDR1 is MNHEY, CDR2 SMNVEV, per germline (reference sequence). DNA of the CDR3: TGTGCCAGCCGGCCAGGGGGGTACTATGGCTACACCTTC. The encoded protein is CASRPGGYYGYTF.

The chain couples TRBV5-1 to TRBJ2-7, with D maybe TRBD1 (6 bases). This CDR3 has 14 amino acids. Germline V lookup: CDR1 SGHRS, CDR2 YFSETQ. Trimming removed 6 bases at V and 1 base at J, with 14 bases between. CDR3 sequence reads: CASTSDSTSYEQYF. The CDR3 DNA reads TGCGCCAGCACCTCGGACAGCACTTCCTACGAGCAGTACTTC.

The rearrangement uses TRBV11-2 and TRBJ1-1; D gene unclear. The CDR3 spans 13 residues. Germline assignment: CDR1 SGHAT and CDR2 FQNNGV. V gave up 4 bases and J gave up 0 bases, with 6 bases separating them. The CDR3 DNA sequence: TGTGCCAGCAGCTCGGTTTTGAACACTGAAGCTTTCTTT. Its translation is CASSSVLNTEAFF. Variable domain in full (rest from reference TRBV11-2 and TRBJ1-1): EAGVAQSPRYKIIEKRQSVAFWCNPISGHATLYWYQQILGQGPKLLIQFQNNGVVDDSQLPKDRFSAERLKGVDSTLKIQPAKLEDSAVYLCASSSVLNTEAFFGQGTRLTVV.

The chain employs TRBV5-1 and TRBJ1-2; 7 nucleotides line up with TRBD1. The trim removed 4 bases at V and 6 bases at J, leaving 9 bases unmatched. This CDR3 spans 14 amino acids. CDR1 is SGHRS, CDR2 YFSETQ, per germline. CDR3 coding DNA: TGCGCCAGCAGCCCCTCTCAGGGGGAGGATGGCTACACCTTC. This encodes CASSPSQGEDGYTF.

This chain connects TRBV4-1 to TRBJ2-5, with 8 nucleotides matching TRBD2. Germline V lookup: CDR1 MGHRA, CDR2 YSYEKL. The V segment lost 0 bases and the J segment 5 bases; nucleotides outside the gene matches: 8. The CDR3 spans 16 residues. CDR3 sequence: CASSQERGGFMETQYF. DNA for the CDR3: TGCGCCAGCAGCCAAGAACGGGGGGGGTTCATGGAGACCCAGTACTTC.

V is TRBV30 and J is TRBJ1-6; D gene ambiguous. Trimming removed 0 bases from V and 10 bases from J, with 19 bases in between. The germline gives CDR1 GTSNPN, CDR2 SVGIG (reference sequence). This CDR3 region has 16 residues. The DNA for the CDR3 is TGTGCCTGGAGTGTCCCCCGCGCAGTGGTGAGGTCACCCCTCCACTTT. Encoded protein: CAWSVPRAVVRSPLHF.

This clone came up once. This rearrangement joins TRBV6-5 to TRBJ2-1; 7 nucleotides line up with TRBD2. The ends lost 2 bases at V and 7 bases at J; junction bases unmatched: 8. Germline V lookup: CDR1 MNHEY, CDR2 SVGAGI. CDR3 length: 15 amino acids. Here the CDR3 DNA reads TGTGCCAGCAGTTACCCGGGAGGAGGCTTGAATGAGCAGTTCTTC. It specifies CASSYPGGGLNEQFF.

This chain joins TRBV28 and TRBJ1-5; TRBD1 is a possible D gene (5 bases). Trimming removed 5 bases from V and 2 bases from J, with 13 bases in between. The CDR3 is made up of 15 amino acids. Per the germline V gene, CDR1 is MDHEN and CDR2 is SYDVKM. CDR3 protein: CASSTGGVGNQPQHF. Written as DNA, the CDR3 is TGTGCCAGCAGTACGGGGGGGGTGGGCAATCAGCCCCAGCATTTT.

This chain links TRBV19 with TRBJ1-3, with D uncertain. Trimming shortened V by 5 bases and J by 0 bases, and 11 bases separated the two germline ends. Germline-derived CDR1 and CDR2 are LNHDA and SQIVND (reference sequence). This CDR3 comprises 15 residues. DNA of the CDR3: TGTGCCAGTAGTCGAGACTTAAGCTCTGGAAACACCATATATTTT. This encodes CASSRDLSSGNTIYF. The full variable domain, completed using reference TRBV19 and TRBJ1-3, is DGGITQSPKYLFRKEGQNVTLSCEQNLNHDAMYWYRQDPGQGLRLIYYSQIVNDFQKGDIAEGYSVSREKKESFPLTVTSAQKNPTAFYLCASSRDLSSGNTIYFGEGSWLTVV.

The V gene is TRBV10-3, the J gene TRBJ1-2, with 12 bases aligning to TRBD1. V shed 7 bases, J shed 2 bases, and the junction held 5 bases outside the gene matches. Germline V CDR1 and CDR2: ENHRY, SYGVKD. The CDR3 is 15 amino acids. CDR3 in amino acids: CAIKGQGALNYGYTF. CDR3 bases: TGTGCCATCAAGGGACAGGGGGCCCTAAACTATGGCTACACCTTC.

The J gene is TRBJ2-4, the V gene TRBV11-2; a weak D match, TRBD1 (7 bases). There are 14 residues in the CDR3. The germline V gene encodes CDR1 SGHAT and CDR2 FQNNGV. The V gene lost 6 bases and the J gene lost 2 bases, with 11 bases spanning the gap. The CDR3 coding sequence is TGTGCCAGCAGGCCAGGGGGGACCAAAAACATTCAGTACTTC. Its translation is CASRPGGTKNIQYF. Variable domain in full (rest from reference TRBV11-2 and TRBJ2-4): EAGVAQSPRYKIIEKRQSVAFWCNPISGHATLYWYQQILGQGPKLLIQFQNNGVVDDSQLPKDRFSAERLKGVDSTLKIQPAKLEDSAVYLCASRPGGTKNIQYFGAGTRLSVL.

The V gene is TRBV30, the J gene TRBJ2-7; the match to TRBD2 covers 12 bases. The ends lost 4 bases at V and 2 bases at J; junction bases unmatched: 6. Germline values: CDR1 GTSNPN, CDR2 SVGIG (reference sequence). CDR3 length: 15 amino acids. This chain's CDR3 is CAWNPTSGGPYEQYF. The CDR3 DNA is TGTGCCTGGAACCCCACTAGCGGGGGGCCCTACGAGCAGTACTTC.

About this clone: The same CDR3 can be traced to other DNA sequences in this sample. The chain has TRBV24-1 and TRBJ1-2; 8 positions agree with TRBD1. This CDR3 contains 13 residues. The V segment lost 4 bases and the J segment 4 bases; nucleotides outside the gene matches: 1. Per germline, CDR1 KGHDR and CDR2 SFDVKD. In nucleotides, the CDR3 is TGTGCCACCAGTGACGGACAGGGCTATGGCTACACCTTC. Its protein product is CATSDGQGYGYTF.

V gene TRBV6-5 combines with J gene TRBJ1-2, with TRBD1 matching 8 bases. After removal of 5 bases from V and 6 bases from J, the junction contained 5 bases not matched to a gene. Per the germline V gene, CDR1 is MNHEY and CDR2 is SVGAGI. CDR3 length: 13 residues. CDR3 region: CASSLQGVDGYTF. The CDR3 DNA reads as TGTGCCAGCAGTCTACAGGGGGTTGATGGCTACACCTTC.

The gene calls are TRBV5-4 and TRBJ2-5; D might be TRBD1 (5 bases). The CDR3 extends over 15 amino acids. V dropped 2 bases and J dropped 1 base, with 12 bases sitting between them. Germline V lookup: CDR1 SGHNT, CDR2 YYREEE (reference sequence). As DNA, the CDR3 is TGTGCCAGCAGCTTTCGTGGGGCAAGCCAAGAGACCCAGTACTTC. Amino acid sequence: CASSFRGASQETQYF.

This sequence joins TRBV6-5 and TRBJ2-7, with D tentatively TRBD1 (6 bases). CDR1 and CDR2 (germline): MNHEY, SVGAGI. The CDR3 contains 14 residues. Trimming pared 6 bases from V and 3 bases from J, leaving 15 bases between. The CDR3 region is CASSQGGNSYEQYF. CDR3 sequence (DNA): TGTGCCAGCAGCCAAGGGGGAAACAGCTACGAGCAGTACTTC.

This clone is judged medium-sized. This chain joins TRBV5-5 and TRBJ1-1; D is uncertain. Germline CDR1 SGHKS, CDR2 YYEKEE (reference sequence). The CDR3 is 14 amino acids. Trimming left V 0 bases short and J 4 bases short, with 10 bases between. The CDR3 nucleotides read TGTGCCAGCAGCTTGGCGTCGGACTTCACTGAAGCTTTCTTT. Translated: CASSLASDFTEAFF.

CDR3 region: CASSRREGEAFF. CDR3 sequence (DNA): TGTGCCAGCAGCCGGAGGGAGGGTGAAGCTTTCTTT. The chain couples TRBV7-9 to TRBJ1-1; D remains unclear. The CDR3 extends over 12 amino acids. V lost 5 bases and J 7 bases, leaving 11 bases between the germline ends. The germline V gene has CDR1 SEHNR and CDR2 FQNEAQ (reference sequence).

The rearrangement uses TRBV7-2 and TRBJ1-5, with D perhaps matching TRBD1 (6 bases). Trimming removed 5 bases from V and 3 bases from J, with 8 bases in between. In germline, CDR1 is SGHTA, CDR2 FQGNSA. This CDR3 has 13 residues. Here the CDR3 reads CASSRTANQPQHF. The CDR3 bases are TGTGCCAGCAGCCGGACAGCCAATCAGCCCCAGCATTTT.

The genes are TRBV14 and TRBJ1-1, with D perhaps matching TRBD1 (5 bases). The CDR3 is made up of 17 amino acids. V was trimmed by 4 bases and J by 1 base, leaving 19 bases between them. Germline V lookup: CDR1 SGHDN, CDR2 FVKESK. The CDR3 coding sequence is TGTGCCAGCAGCCCTCTCCTCAGCGGGGGAAAGAACACTGAAGCTTTCTTT. This gives the protein CASSPLLSGGKNTEAFF. The full variable domain, with the rest looked up from reference TRBV14 and TRBJ1-1, is EAGVTQFPSHSVIEKGQTVTLRCDPISGHDNLYWYRRVMGKEIKFLLHFVKESKQDESGMPNNRFLAERTGGTYSTLKVQPAELEDSGVYFCASSPLLSGGKNTEAFFGQGTRLTVV.

This clone is a singleton in its sample. Its ends do not fully match the called genes, so a read error is possible. The chain recombines TRBV14 with TRBJ2-7; 8 bases fit TRBD2. Germline CDR1 is SGHDN and CDR2 is FVKESK. The CDR3 runs to 13 residues. CDR3 coding DNA: TGTGCCAGCAGCCAAGAAGGAAGCGGGGGCCGATTGTTC. Its translation: CASSQEGSGGRLF.

This rearrangement joins TRBV7-7 to TRBJ2-2, with D maybe TRBD1 (5 bases). The germline V gene encodes CDR1 SSHAT and CDR2 FNYEAQ (reference sequence). Trimming took 5 bases from V and 1 from J, leaving 14 bases between them. The CDR3 is made up of 16 amino acids. CDR3 sequence: CASSLLIGQNTGELFF. For the CDR3, the DNA is TGTGCCAGCAGCCTCTTGATAGGACAGAACACCGGGGAGCTGTTTTTT.

The V gene is TRBV2, the J gene TRBJ2-1, with 9 bases identical to TRBD2. The CDR3 consists of 15 residues. Trimming removed 4 bases from V and 5 bases from J; junction bases left unmatched: 6. Germline V CDR1 and CDR2: SNHLY, FYNNEI. CDR3 sequence (DNA): TGTGCCAGCAGTGCCTCTAGCGGGGCAAACAATGAGCAGTTCTTC. Translated: CASSASSGANNEQFF.